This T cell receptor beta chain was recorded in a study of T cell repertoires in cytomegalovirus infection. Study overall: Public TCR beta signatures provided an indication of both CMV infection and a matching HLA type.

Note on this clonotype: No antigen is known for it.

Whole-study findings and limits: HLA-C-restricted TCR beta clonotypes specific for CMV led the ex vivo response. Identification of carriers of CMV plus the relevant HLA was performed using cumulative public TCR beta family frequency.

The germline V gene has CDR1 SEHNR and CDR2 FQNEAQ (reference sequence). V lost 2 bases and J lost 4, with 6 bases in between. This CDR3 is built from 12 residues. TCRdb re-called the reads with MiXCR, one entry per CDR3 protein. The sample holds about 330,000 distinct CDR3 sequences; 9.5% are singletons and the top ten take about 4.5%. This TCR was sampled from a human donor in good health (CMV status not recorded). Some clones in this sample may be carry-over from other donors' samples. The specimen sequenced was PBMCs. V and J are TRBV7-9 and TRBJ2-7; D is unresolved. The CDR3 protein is CASSLTVYEQYF. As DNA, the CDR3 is TGTGCCAGCAGCTTAACCGTTTACGAGCAGTACTTC. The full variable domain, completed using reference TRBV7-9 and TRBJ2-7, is DTGVSQNPRHKITKRGQNVTFRCDPISEHNRLYWYRQTLGQGPEFLTYFQNEAQLEKSRLLSDRFSAERPKGSFSTLEIQRTEQGDSAMYLCASSLTVYEQYFGPGTRLTVT.